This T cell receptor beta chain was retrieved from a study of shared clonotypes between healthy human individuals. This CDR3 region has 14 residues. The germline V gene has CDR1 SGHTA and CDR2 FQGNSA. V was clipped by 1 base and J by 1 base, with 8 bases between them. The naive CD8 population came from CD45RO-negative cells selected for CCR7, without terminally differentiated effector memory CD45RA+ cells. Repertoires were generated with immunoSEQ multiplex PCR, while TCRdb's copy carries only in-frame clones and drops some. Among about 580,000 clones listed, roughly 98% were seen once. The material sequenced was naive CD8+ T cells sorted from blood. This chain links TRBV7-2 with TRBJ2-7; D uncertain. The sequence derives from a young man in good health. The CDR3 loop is CASSLGGVSYEQYF. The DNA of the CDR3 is TGTGCCAGCAGCTTAGGTGGGGTTTCCTACGAGCAGTACTTC.